A single sample is the source of the 25 T cell receptor beta chains below, sequenced in a study of CD8 T cells in Susac syndrome (dated by TCRdb to the late 2010s). The library relied on the immunoSEQ multiplex PCR assay. RNA was extracted using the RNeasy kit, and about 0.45 to 1 microgram was reverse transcribed with random hexamers. TCRdb reprocessing: public reads trimmed at Q25 with fastp, clones called with MiXCR, in-frame beta chains kept. CDR3 protein sequences are deduplicated, and each keeps its most common genes and DNA. Recorded for this sample are more than 130,000 distinct CDR3 sequences; 90% to 95% of them occurred a single time. About 0.25% of the sample comes from the top ten. Specimen: CD8+ T cells from PBMCs. These receptors all stem from a human donor in good health.

This sequence joins TRBV15 and TRBJ2-7; D perhaps matches TRBD2 (6 bases). V was clipped by 5 bases and J by 6 bases, with 14 bases between them. The CDR3 has 13 amino acids. Germline CDR1 and CDR2: LNHNV and YYDKDF (reference sequence). CDR3 bases: TGTGCCACCAGCCCTCGATCTAGCGCCGAGCAGTACTTC. Translating gives CATSPRSSAEQYF.

This chain uses TRBV27 with TRBJ1-2; 7 nucleotides match TRBD1. V lost 0 bases to trimming and J lost 10 bases; unmatched junction nucleotides: 5. CDR1 is MNHEY and CDR2 is SMNVEV in the germline V gene (reference sequence). This CDR3 region has 13 residues. The CDR3 sequence: CASSLSRTGNYTF. CDR3 sequence (DNA): TGTGCCAGCAGTTTATCTAGGACAGGCAACTACACCTTC.

The CDR3 region has the DNA TGTGCCAGCAGCTTAGCTGGGGAGGACTATGGCTACACCTTC. This encodes CASSLAGEDYGYTF. The chain joins TRBV7-2 to TRBJ1-2, with unresolved D. The CDR3 covers 14 residues. Between the trimmed V and J ends, which lost 0 bases and 3 bases, there was a span of 8 bases. Germline V CDR1 and CDR2: SGHTA, FQGNSA.

Turning to this clonotype: The junction shows a germline mismatch at one end, possibly a read error. This rearrangement joins TRBV4-3 to TRBJ2-7, with D perhaps matching TRBD2 (6 bases). The CDR3 covers 16 residues. Germline CDR1 and CDR2: LGHNA and YSLEER. CDR3 region: CASSQNLATTADEQCF. The DNA for the CDR3 is TGCGCCAGCAGCCAGAACCTAGCGACCACTGCCGACGAGCAGTGCTTC.

This clonotype was counted a few times. The chain combines TRBV5-6 with TRBJ2-1, with 9 bases that match TRBD2. This CDR3 is built from 14 residues. Germline-derived CDR1 and CDR2 are SGHDT and YYEEEE. With 4 bases clipped from V and 7 bases from J, the junction kept 6 bases outside the gene matches. DNA of the CDR3: TGTGCCAGCAGCGAGGGACTAGCAGTGAATGAGCAGTTCTTC. This translates into CASSEGLAVNEQFF.

This chain joins TRBV27 and TRBJ2-3; unclear D gene. The germline V gene encodes CDR1 MNHEY and CDR2 SMNVEV (reference sequence). V was shortened by 3 bases and J by 0 bases, with 13 bases between the two germline ends. The CDR3 extends over 16 amino acids. DNA of the CDR3: TGTGCCAGCAGTTTGTTTCGCTCGAGGAGCACAGATACGCAGTATTTT. Residues: CASSLFRSRSTDTQYF.

V is TRBV7-9 and J is TRBJ1-5; no firm D call. CDR3 length: 12 amino acids. The germline V and J ends were trimmed by 3 bases and 9 bases, with 9 bases remaining between them. Germline V CDR1 and CDR2: SEHNR, FQNEAQ (reference sequence). The chain's CDR3 is CASSFGGSPQHF. The CDR3 DNA reads TGTGCCAGCAGCTTTGGAGGGTCGCCCCAGCATTTT.

This chain connects TRBV2 to TRBJ1-2; D is undetermined. This CDR3 comprises 12 residues. V lost 10 bases to trimming and J lost 4 bases, with 13 bases between them. Looked up from germline, CDR1 is SNHLY and CDR2 is FYNNEI. The CDR3 is CATEGRIYGYTF. The DNA for the CDR3 is TGTGCCACCGAAGGGCGTATCTATGGCTACACCTTC.

This chain links TRBV6-5 with TRBJ1-5, with D maybe TRBD1 (5 bases). CDR1 MNHEY and CDR2 SVGAGI come from the germline V gene. V gave up 8 bases and J gave up 1 base, with 9 bases separating them. This CDR3 comprises 13 residues. The CDR3 spells CASGAGSNQPQHF. As DNA, the CDR3 is TGTGCCAGCGGGGCGGGGAGCAATCAGCCCCAGCATTTT.

The V gene is TRBV13, the J gene TRBJ2-2; D uncertain. V lost 3 bases to trimming and J lost 7 bases, with 12 bases between them. Germline CDR1 reads PRHDT; CDR2 reads FYEKMQ (reference sequence). There are 14 residues in the CDR3. CDR3 region: CASSFRNLGGELFF. CDR3 bases: TGTGCCAGCAGCTTTCGGAACCTCGGCGGGGAGCTGTTTTTT.

V is TRBV20-1 and J is TRBJ2-7; D gene uncertain. The CDR3 sequence is 12 residues long. The ends were cut back, 2 bases at V and 3 bases at J, with 8 bases in the middle. The germline V gene encodes CDR1 DFQATT and CDR2 SNEGSKA (reference sequence). CDR3 sequence: CSARLEIYEQYF. The CDR3 nucleotides read TGCAGTGCTAGACTAGAGATCTACGAGCAGTACTTC.

The chain joins TRBV28 to TRBJ2-1; D is possibly TRBD2 (6 bases). The V gene lost 5 bases and the J gene lost 12 bases, with 17 bases spanning the gap. Germline assignment: CDR1 MDHEN and CDR2 SYDVKM. This CDR3 spans 13 amino acids. CDR3: CASSPGTPALQFF. The CDR3 DNA is TGTGCCAGCAGTCCCGGGACTCCCGCTCTGCAGTTCTTC.

This clonotype came up once. The rearrangement uses TRBV30 and TRBJ2-1; D uncertain. The germline V gene encodes CDR1 GTSNPN and CDR2 SVGIG (reference sequence). The CDR3 has 13 amino acids. V was clipped by 0 bases and J by 5 bases, with 8 bases between them. The CDR3 here is CAWSVVRNNEQFF. In DNA, the CDR3 is TGTGCCTGGAGTGTCGTTAGAAACAATGAGCAGTTCTTC.

The CDR3 is CASSLRPRVADTQYF. The CDR3 bases are TGTGCCAGCAGTTTACGGCCCAGGGTCGCAGATACGCAGTATTTT. This chain uses TRBV27 with TRBJ2-3, with D tentatively TRBD1 (5 bases). The ends were cut back, 2 bases at V and 4 bases at J, with 13 bases in the middle. This CDR3 has 15 amino acids. Germline CDR1 reads MNHEY; CDR2 reads SMNVEV (reference sequence).

This sequence joins TRBV28 and TRBJ2-4; 7 positions match TRBD1. Germline CDR1 reads MDHEN; CDR2 reads SYDVKM. V gave up 3 bases and J gave up 9 bases; unmatched junction bases: 11. CDR3 length: 15 amino acids. CDR3 residues: CASSFPGQEISIQYF. The DNA for the CDR3 is TGTGCCAGCAGTTTCCCTGGACAGGAAATAAGCATTCAGTACTTC.

J is TRBJ2-7 and V is TRBV12-3 or TRBV12-4; 7 bases align to TRBD2. The trim removed 3 bases at V and 5 bases at J, leaving 10 bases unmatched. This CDR3 contains 15 residues. The CDR3 protein is CASSFSSGTVDEQYF. DNA of the CDR3: TGTGCCAGCAGTTTCTCCAGCGGGACGGTCGACGAGCAGTACTTC.

The chain carries TRBV2 and TRBJ1-2; no reliable D call. Trimming removed 8 bases at V and 4 bases at J, with 26 bases between. CDR1 and CDR2 (germline): SNHLY, FYNNEI. CDR3 length: 17 amino acids. CDR3 nucleotides: TGTGCCAGCCACAAGCCCAAAACAGCGCACAACTTCTATGGCTACACCTTC. Protein sequence: CASHKPKTAHNFYGYTF.

The chain employs TRBV9 and TRBJ1-1; no definite D call. Germline CDR1 reads SGDLS; CDR2 reads YYNGEE. This CDR3 region has 12 residues. The germline V and J ends were trimmed by 3 bases and 13 bases, with 16 bases remaining between them. In nucleotides, the CDR3 is TGTGCCAGCAGCGGGACCTCTACTGGGATTTTCTTT. Protein: CASSGTSTGIFF.

The rearrangement uses TRBV9 and TRBJ1-2; TRBD1 agrees at 9 bases. V lost 0 bases and J lost 4; bases outside the gene matches: 4. This CDR3 spans 15 amino acids. The germline V gene has CDR1 SGDLS and CDR2 YYNGEE. CDR3 in amino acids: CASSVGTGQGYGYTF. The CDR3 DNA is TGTGCCAGCAGCGTAGGGACGGGACAGGGCTATGGCTACACCTTC.

The chain combines TRBV27 with TRBJ2-7, with D unresolved. CDR1 is MNHEY, CDR2 SMNVEV, per germline (reference sequence). The CDR3 has 13 amino acids. V lost 4 bases, J lost 1 base, and 8 bases lay in between. CDR3: CASSSPPSYEQYF. The CDR3 DNA reads TGTGCCAGCAGTTCTCCCCCTTCCTACGAGCAGTACTTC.

The rearrangement joins TRBV7-9 to TRBJ2-5, with TRBD2 as a possible D gene (6 bases). Trimming left V 6 bases short and J 4 bases short, with 12 bases between. CDR1 is SEHNR, CDR2 FQNEAQ, per germline (reference sequence). The CDR3 consists of 13 residues. CDR3 residues: CASRYGSRETQYF. CDR3 sequence (DNA): TGTGCCAGCAGATACGGGAGTAGAGAGACCCAGTACTTC.

This sequence joins TRBV6-5 and TRBJ1-1, with no clear D. Between the trimmed V and J ends, which lost 0 bases and 10 bases, there was a span of 12 bases. Germline CDR1 reads MNHEY; CDR2 reads SVGAGI. This CDR3 is built from 13 residues. For the CDR3, the DNA is TGTGCCAGCAGTTACTCCCAGACGTCGGGAGCTTTCTTT. Translation gives CASSYSQTSGAFF.

This clonotype has a handful of counts. The chain links TRBV29-1 to TRBJ2-7, with D perhaps TRBD1 (5 bases). V lost 0 bases to trimming and J lost 2 bases, with 14 bases between them. CDR1 and CDR2 (germline): SQVTM, ANQGSEA. The CDR3 length is 15 residues. For the CDR3, the DNA is TGCAGCGTTGAAGATGCAGGGCTACCCACCTACGAGCAGTACTTC. This codes for CSVEDAGLPTYEQYF.

The V and J genes are TRBV24-1 and TRBJ2-1, with 7 nucleotides matching TRBD1. The CDR3 extends over 15 amino acids. V lost 0 bases to trimming and J lost 8 bases; unmatched junction nucleotides: 6. Looked up from germline, CDR1 is KGHDR and CDR2 is SFDVKD. CDR3 loop: CATSDLTGENHEQFF. The CDR3 nucleotides are TGTGCCACCAGTGATTTGACAGGGGAGAACCATGAGCAGTTCTTC.

J is TRBJ2-1 and V is TRBV27; 8 bases fit TRBD2. J lost 7 bases, V lost 1 base, and 3 bases had no gene match. Germline V gives CDR1 MNHEY, CDR2 SMNVEV (reference sequence). The CDR3 is made up of 14 amino acids. The CDR3: CASSLYPGGNEQFF. DNA of the CDR3: TGTGCCAGCAGTTTATACCCGGGGGGGAATGAGCAGTTCTTC.